This record looks at one T cell receptor beta chain sequence and its context. The CDR3 runs 14 residues. Deletions cut 0 bases from V and 0 bases from J, with 7 bases between. Germline values: CDR1 SGHRS, CDR2 YFSETQ. The data belong to a study of response to subunit inactivated influenza vaccine. TCRdb reprocessed the RT-PCR reads with MiXCR, giving one entry per CDR3 protein. Of more than 400,000 distinct CDR3 sequences listed, approximately 7.3% are singletons. J is TRBJ2-7 and V is TRBV5-1; D ambiguous. The origin of this receptor is a man aged 45 to 70 who received an inactivated influenza vaccine. The sequencing used PBMCs from blood, collected less than 30 months after vaccination. The CDR3 loop reads CASSLEVTSYEQYF. The CDR3 DNA sequence: TGCGCCAGCAGCTTGGAAGTTACCTCCTACGAGCAGTACTTC.